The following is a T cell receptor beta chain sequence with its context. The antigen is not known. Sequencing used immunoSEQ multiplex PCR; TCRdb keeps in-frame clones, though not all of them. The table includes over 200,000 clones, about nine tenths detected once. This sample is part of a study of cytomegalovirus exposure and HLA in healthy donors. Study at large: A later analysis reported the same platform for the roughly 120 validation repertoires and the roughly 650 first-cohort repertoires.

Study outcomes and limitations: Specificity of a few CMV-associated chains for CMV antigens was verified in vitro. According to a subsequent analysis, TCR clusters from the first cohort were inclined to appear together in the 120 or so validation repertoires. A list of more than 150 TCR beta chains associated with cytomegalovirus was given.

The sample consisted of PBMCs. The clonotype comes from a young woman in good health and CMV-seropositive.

This chain's CDR3 is CASSPGGSSYEQYF. The CDR3 bases are TGTGCCAGCTCACCAGGTGGCAGCTCCTACGAGCAGTACTTC. V is TRBV18 and J is TRBJ2-7, with unresolved D. This CDR3 contains 14 residues. The V gene's germline CDR1 is KGHSH and CDR2 LQKENI. Trimming removed 2 bases from V and 0 bases from J, with 8 bases in between.